This T cell receptor (beta chain) was identified in a study of pediatric ulcerative colitis. CDR3 length: 16 residues. Germline CDR1 is SEHNR and CDR2 is FQNEAQ (reference sequence). V was clipped by 0 bases and J by 3 bases, with 11 bases between them. The data were produced by immunoSEQ multiplex PCR, yet TCRdb's version contains in-frame clones alone and is incomplete. The sample yields about 35,000 clones, 80% to 85% seen once. During colonoscopy, one to two rectal pinch biopsies were collected. The sample was gut tissue. The origin of this receptor is a boy between 10 and 17 years old with mild ulcerative colitis. The chain recombines TRBV7-9 with TRBJ1-4, with D perhaps TRBD1 (6 bases). The CDR3 sequence: CASSLAVDSPNEKLFF. The CDR3 DNA sequence: TGTGCCAGCAGCTTAGCAGTGGACAGCCCTAATGAAAAACTGTTTTTT.